This TCR beta chain was documented in a study of type 1 and type 2 diabetes patients. Genomic DNA was the PCR template. A primer set of 30 forward and 13 reverse primers amplified the CDR3. TCRdb re-derived calls from the multiplex PCR reads in MiXCR, one entry per CDR3 protein. The data show about 290,000 distinct CDR3 sequences, around 47% seen once. Trimming stripped 6 bases from V and 3 bases from J, with 20 bases between. Germline loops: CDR1 DFQATT, CDR2 SNEGSKA (reference sequence). The CDR3 runs 15 residues. The sample was peripheral blood mononuclear cells (PBMCs). This chain joins TRBV20-1 and TRBJ1-2; perhaps TRBD1 as D (6 bases). This receptor was identified in a man younger than 35 with type 2 diabetes. The CDR3 reads CSAPGGAGVHYGYTF. The CDR3 nucleotides are TGCAGTGCCCCTGGTGGGGCAGGGGTCCACTATGGCTACACCTTC.